This T cell receptor beta chain is drawn from a study of blood T cell repertoires in COVID-19 (dated by TCRdb to 2019 to 2021). In terms of the full investigation: Samples from collaborators originated in the United States, Italy and Spain and spanned both the acute and convalescent phases of COVID-19. The material from the prospective study consisted of cDNA or gDNA derived from T cells, B-cell-depleted T cells, or PBMCs. A de-identified subject ID, COVID-19 status, age in years and sex were almost always included in the sample metadata. The samples were drawn from two sources: the first 160 participants of the ongoing ImmuneRACE study, and about 1,300 subjects contributed by 6 global collaborators. A freely available public database, intended as a resource for researchers studying the immune response to SARS-CoV-2, is where the repertoires were released. HLA class I and class II types, where available, came from metadata supplied by the sample provider rather than from assay-based typing. Subjects who had been exposed to COVID-19, were actively infected with it, or had recovered from it provided the deeply sampled blood TCRbeta repertoires that made up the dataset.

Notes on this clone: The antigen this receptor binds is unknown. Base-call qualities are not available, and no considerably larger clone is one nucleotide away.

Collaborating institutions collected whole blood in K2EDTA tubes following their own protocols. For TCRbeta analysis, collaborator samples were shipped as frozen whole blood, as isolated PBMCs, or as DNA extracted from either sample type. From V the trimming removes 6 bases and from J it removes 2 bases, while the gene matches leave 10 bases of the junction unaccounted for. The germline V gene yields KGHSH for CDR1 and LQKENI for CDR2. The cysteine opens and the phenylalanine closes a CDR3 of 16 amino acids. CDR3 DNA only is kept here, 48 bases in frame from base 1. TCRbeta CDR3 regions were amplified from genomic DNA using the immunoSEQ Assay, a bias-controlled multiplex PCR. From the authors' description of their analysis: Within the assay, amplification of reference gene primers was used to estimate how many nucleated cells each sample contained. To quantify the absolute abundance of each unique TCRbeta CDR3 rearrangement, sequence reads were collapsed and filtered. For each sample, productive Simpson clonality was calculated by taking the square root of Simpson's diversity index across productive rearrangements. TCRdb took over this immuneACCESS table, retaining in-frame rearrangements with V and J assigned. Such tables are incomplete; in checked studies, under half of the missing clones stem from an unresolved V gene, and the remainder is unexplained. D and trimming come from the DNA, and the V and J calls and clone size come from that table. Counted in this sample were about 24,000 clones; around 86% of them appeared once. The ten top clones hold about 6% of the sample.

Overall study results and their limits: Clinical and demographic metadata were provided uncurated, with the amount varying by source and participant.

This TCR derives from a man aged 70-80 years with acute or convalescent COVID-19. Recombination joined TRBV18 with TRBJ2-3, with 8 bases in between that match TRBD2. Material for sequencing was peripheral blood. The nucleotide sequence reads TGTGCCAGCTCGCAAAATCCGGGAGGGACCACAGATACGCAGTATTTT. Translated, it gives CASSQNPGGTTDTQYF.